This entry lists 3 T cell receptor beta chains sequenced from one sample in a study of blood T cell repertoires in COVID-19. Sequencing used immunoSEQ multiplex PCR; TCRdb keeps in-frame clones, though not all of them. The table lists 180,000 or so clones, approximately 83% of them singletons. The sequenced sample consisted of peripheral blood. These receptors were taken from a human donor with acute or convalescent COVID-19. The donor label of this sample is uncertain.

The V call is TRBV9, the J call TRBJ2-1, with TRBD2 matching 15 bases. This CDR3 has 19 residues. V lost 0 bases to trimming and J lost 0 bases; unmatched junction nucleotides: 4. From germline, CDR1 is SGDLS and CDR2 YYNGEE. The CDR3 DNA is TGTGCCAGCAGCGTAGATGGACTAGCGGGGGGGAGCTCCTACAATGAGCAGTTCTTC. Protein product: CASSVDGLAGGSSYNEQFF.

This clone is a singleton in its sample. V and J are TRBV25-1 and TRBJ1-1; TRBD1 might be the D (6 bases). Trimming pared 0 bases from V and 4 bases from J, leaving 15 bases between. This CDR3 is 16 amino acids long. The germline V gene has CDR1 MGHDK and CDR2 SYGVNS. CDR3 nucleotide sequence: TGTGCCAGCAGTGAATATCCCCCAGGGGTCGGCACTGAAGCTTTCTTT. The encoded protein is CASSEYPPGVGTEAFF.

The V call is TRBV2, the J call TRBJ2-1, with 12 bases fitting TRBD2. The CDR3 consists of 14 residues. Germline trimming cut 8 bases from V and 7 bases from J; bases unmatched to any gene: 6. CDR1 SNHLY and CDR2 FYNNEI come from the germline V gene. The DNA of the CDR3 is TGTGCCAGCCCGGGACTAGCGGGCAGTAATGAGCAGTTCTTC. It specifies CASPGLAGSNEQFF.